This T cell receptor beta chain stems from a study of shared clonotypes between healthy human individuals. Study details: In total, the donors were a couple of women and a few men aged 18 to 49.

Findings and limits, study-wide: The low donor count limited represented genetic and exposure-history diversity.

The CDR3 is 16 residues long. V gave up 6 bases and J gave up 6 bases; unmatched junction bases: 10. CDR1 is KGHSH and CDR2 is LQKENI in the germline V gene. Each donor was a Caucasian adult residing in Nashville, Tennessee. In the case of this clone: No antigen is known for it.

TCRdb's copy holds only in-frame clones and misses some; the assay was immunoSEQ multiplex PCR. This table holds approximately 980,000 clones, over 60% found once. This receptor was taken from a man aged 18 to 35 in good health. The chain combines TRBV18 with TRBJ1-6, with 8 bases aligning to TRBD1. The sample taken for sequencing was memory CD4+ T cells sorted from blood. As to subset: CD45RA-negative fraction. CDR3 loop: CASSRTGIGGNSPLHF. The CDR3 DNA reads TGTGCCAGCTCCCGGACAGGGATTGGGGGTAATTCACCCCTCCACTTT.